One sample yielded the 20 T cell receptor beta chains listed below, sequenced in a study of patients and donors after allogeneic stem cell transplantation. MiXCR, run by TCRdb on the RT-PCR reads, gives a single entry per CDR3 protein. The table lists tens of thousands of distinct CDR3 sequences, just under 5% of them singletons, with around 3% in the top ten. The sequencing input was blood, either unsorted or a sorted T cell fraction (not recorded which). The receptor source for this set is a human donor who was either an allogeneic HSCT recipient or a stem cell or donor lymphocyte infusion donor (not recorded which). It is not recorded whose cells these are; they may come from a transplant donor.

This rearrangement joins TRBV4-1 to TRBJ2-6; perhaps TRBD2 as D (5 bases). V was clipped by 0 bases and J by 3 bases, with 6 bases between them. The CDR3 totals 15 residues. Germline V gene sequence: CDR1 MGHRA, CDR2 YSYEKL. In DNA, the CDR3 is TGCGCCAGCAGCCAAGACGGAGGTGGGGCCAACGTCCTGACTTTC. The encoded protein is CASSQDGGGANVLTF.

Ten or more counts support this clonotype. This chain uses TRBV20-1 with TRBJ2-5; 8 positions agree with TRBD2. The CDR3 runs 15 residues. Germline V gene lookup returns CDR1 DFQATT and CDR2 SNEGSKA (reference sequence). V was clipped by 3 bases and J by 7 bases; unmatched bases: 13. The CDR3 here is CSASMTSEASRTQYF. Written as DNA, the CDR3 is TGCAGTGCTAGTATGACTAGCGAAGCATCAAGGACCCAGTACTTC.

This clonotype was seen at least ten times. The rearrangement joins TRBV3-1 to TRBJ1-1; D call uncertain. CDR1 is LGHDT and CDR2 is YNNKEL in the germline V gene (reference sequence). This CDR3 spans 12 amino acids. The V and J ends lost 6 bases and 1 base respectively, with 6 bases between them. CDR3 protein: CASSRTNTEAFF. Here the CDR3 DNA reads TGTGCCAGCAGTCGGACGAACACTGAAGCTTTCTTT.

This chain connects TRBV6-5 to TRBJ2-3, with D maybe TRBD1 (6 bases). Trimming shortened V by 5 bases and J by 8 bases, and 8 bases separated the two germline ends. This CDR3 has 11 residues. Per the germline V gene, CDR1 is MNHEY and CDR2 is SVGAGI. The CDR3, as DNA: TGTGCCAGCAGTGCAGGGGTTACGCAGTATTTT. Its translation is CASSAGVTQYF.

This clonotype was detected many times. The chain couples TRBV5-1 to TRBJ2-1; D perhaps matches TRBD2 (5 bases). Per germline, CDR1 SGHRS and CDR2 YFSETQ. CDR3 size: 16 residues. V lost 4 bases and J 2 bases, leaving 16 bases between the germline ends. This CDR3 is CASSTVARYPYNEQFF. DNA for the CDR3: TGCGCCAGCAGCACCGTAGCGCGTTACCCCTACAATGAGCAGTTCTTC.

The genes are TRBV27 and TRBJ2-4, with D perhaps matching TRBD2 (6 bases). Germline V gives CDR1 MNHEY, CDR2 SMNVEV (reference sequence). The ends were cut back, 3 bases at V and 8 bases at J, with 17 bases in the middle. The CDR3 consists of 15 residues. The CDR3, as DNA: TGTGCCAGCAGTTTGGCGGGGCTAGGAGGCGACATTCAGTACTTC. Amino acid sequence: CASSLAGLGGDIQYF.

This clonotype was found a few times. This chain uses TRBV5-1 with TRBJ2-7; 9 bases fit TRBD1. The CDR3 has 14 residues. Trimming at V came to 4 bases and at J to 2 bases, leaving 4 bases not matched to a gene. Looked up from germline, CDR1 is SGHRS and CDR2 is YFSETQ. The CDR3 sequence: CASSGGTGTYEQYF. CDR3 in DNA: TGCGCCAGCAGCGGGGGGACAGGGACCTACGAGCAGTACTTC.

This clonotype was counted ten times or more. The CDR3 region has the DNA TGTGCCAGCAGCTTACTACAGTTTTACGAGCAGTACTTC. It codes for CASSLLQFYEQYF. V and J are TRBV7-2 and TRBJ2-7, with unresolved D. This CDR3 region has 13 residues. From germline, CDR1 is SGHTA and CDR2 FQGNSA. V lost 2 bases and J lost 4, with 9 bases in between.

The table lists this clonotype with many counts. This sequence joins TRBV20-1 and TRBJ1-1, with D possibly TRBD1 on 6 matching bases. V was trimmed by 4 bases and J by 11 bases, leaving 14 bases between them. Germline CDR1 reads DFQATT; CDR2 reads SNEGSKA (reference sequence). The CDR3 extends over 11 amino acids. Here the CDR3 reads CSAKLDTGAFF. The CDR3 DNA is TGCAGTGCTAAGCTAGATACAGGGGCTTTCTTT.

This clonotype was seen at least ten times. The chain employs TRBV5-1 and TRBJ2-3; 7 bases are shared with TRBD1. With V trimmed by 7 bases and J by 2 bases, 10 bases remained unmatched. The CDR3 totals 15 residues. The germline gives CDR1 SGHRS, CDR2 YFSETQ. As DNA, the CDR3 is TGCGCCAGCGCGCCGGGACAGTACTTCACAGATACGCAGTATTTT. Protein product: CASAPGQYFTDTQYF. Full variable domain (missing parts from reference TRBV5-1 and TRBJ2-3): KAGVTQTPRYLIKTRGQQVTLSCSPISGHRSVSWYQQTPGQGLQFLFEYFSETQRNKGNFPGRFSGRQFSNSRSEMNVSTLELGDSALYLCASAPGQYFTDTQYFGPGTRLTVL.

This clonotype was seen many times. One end of the junction does not line up with germline, which may come from a read error. This chain joins TRBV7-9 and TRBJ2-5; TRBD2 agrees at 8 bases. The CDR3 spans 13 residues. The germline CDR1 and CDR2 sequences are SEHNR and FQNEAQ (reference sequence). CDR3 bases: TGTGCCAGCAGCATAGCGGGACAAGAGACCCAGTACTTC. Its protein is CASSIAGQETQYF.

This clonotype was counted ten times or more. The chain joins TRBV6-1 to TRBJ1-2; 9 bases are shared with TRBD1. The germline V gene has CDR1 MNHNS and CDR2 SASEGT. The CDR3 has 14 amino acids. The V and J ends lost 5 bases and 3 bases, in that order; junction bases with no gene match: 4. DNA for the CDR3: TGTGCCAGCAGTCAGGACAGGGGACACTATGGCTACACCTTC. It encodes CASSQDRGHYGYTF.

This clonotype was counted at least ten times. The chain uses TRBV10-3 and TRBJ1-4; 7 nucleotides align to TRBD1. The V gene's germline CDR1 is ENHRY and CDR2 SYGVKD. The CDR3 contains 15 residues. V dropped 0 bases and J dropped 3; count of bases not matched to a gene: 1. CDR3 in amino acids: CAISESGQPNEKLFF. The CDR3 bases are TGTGCCATCAGTGAGTCGGGACAGCCTAATGAAAAACTGTTTTTT.

This clonotype was recorded at least ten times. The chain has TRBV5-6 and TRBJ1-6; the D is unclear. This CDR3 has 17 residues. The V and J ends lost 1 base and 5 bases respectively, with 16 bases between them. Germline CDR1 reads SGHDT; CDR2 reads YYEEEE. The DNA of the CDR3 is TGTGCCAGCAGCTTGAAGACCCTCATTAGGGATAATTCACCCCTCCACTTT. It is translated as CASSLKTLIRDNSPLHF.

This clonotype was found many times. V and J are TRBV12-3 or TRBV12-4 and TRBJ2-3; tentatively, D is TRBD2 (6 bases). Trimming cost V 2 bases and J 2 bases, with 17 bases left between them. The CDR3 spans 17 residues. The CDR3 sequence: CASSLPRRVVATDTQYF. As DNA, the CDR3 is TGTGCCAGCAGTTTACCTCGGAGGGTAGTAGCCACAGATACGCAGTATTTT.

This clonotype was seen many times. The CDR3 sequence is CASSDSYNSPLHF. The CDR3 DNA reads as TGTGCCAGTTCGGACAGTTATAATTCACCCCTCCACTTT. The genes are TRBV12-3 or TRBV12-4 and TRBJ1-6, with D tentatively TRBD1 (6 bases). CDR3 length equals 13 residues. The V end was cut by 9 bases, the J end by 4 bases, with 10 bases between.

The sample holds many counts of this clonotype. The chain couples TRBV20-1 to TRBJ2-5; TRBD2 aligns across 16 bases. Germline assignment: CDR1 DFQATT and CDR2 SNEGSKA (reference sequence). CDR3 length: 16 amino acids. V lost 6 bases and J lost 0; bases outside the gene matches: 4. CDR3 sequence: CSAFGTSGRDQETQYF. DNA of the CDR3: TGCAGTGCCTTCGGGACTAGCGGGAGGGACCAAGAGACCCAGTACTTC.

This clonotype was picked up many times. DNA of the CDR3: TGTGCCAGCAGCGTAGGAGGGTGGAACACCGGGGAGCTGTTTTTT. Protein sequence: CASSVGGWNTGELFF. J is TRBJ2-2 and V is TRBV9, with a possible D match to TRBD2 (5 bases). CDR1 and CDR2 from the germline V gene are SGDLS and YYNGEE. This CDR3 comprises 15 residues. Trimming removed 0 bases from V and 1 base from J, with 7 bases in between.

This clonotype was seen ten or more times. The J gene is TRBJ1-3, the V gene TRBV5-1, with D perhaps matching TRBD1 (6 bases). The CDR3 is made up of 16 amino acids. CDR1 is SGHRS and CDR2 is YFSETQ in the germline V gene. The V end was cut by 4 bases, the J end by 0 bases, with 14 bases between. Here the CDR3 reads CASSAGQPLSGNTIYF. In DNA, the CDR3 is TGCGCCAGCAGCGCTGGACAGCCTCTCTCTGGAAACACCATATATTTT. The variable domain in full, completed from reference TRBV5-1 and TRBJ1-3, reads KAGVTQTPRYLIKTRGQQVTLSCSPISGHRSVSWYQQTPGQGLQFLFEYFSETQRNKGNFPGRFSGRQFSNSRSEMNVSTLELGDSALYLCASSAGQPLSGNTIYFGEGSWLTVV.

This clonotype was seen a few times. This sequence joins TRBV19 and TRBJ2-7; the D is unclear. The CDR3 runs 14 residues. The germline gives CDR1 LNHDA, CDR2 SQIVND (reference sequence). V was pared by 2 bases and J by 7 bases, with 15 bases between. The CDR3 sequence: CASSIFWNSGEQYF. For the CDR3, the DNA is TGTGCCAGTAGTATATTCTGGAATTCAGGAGAGCAGTACTTC.